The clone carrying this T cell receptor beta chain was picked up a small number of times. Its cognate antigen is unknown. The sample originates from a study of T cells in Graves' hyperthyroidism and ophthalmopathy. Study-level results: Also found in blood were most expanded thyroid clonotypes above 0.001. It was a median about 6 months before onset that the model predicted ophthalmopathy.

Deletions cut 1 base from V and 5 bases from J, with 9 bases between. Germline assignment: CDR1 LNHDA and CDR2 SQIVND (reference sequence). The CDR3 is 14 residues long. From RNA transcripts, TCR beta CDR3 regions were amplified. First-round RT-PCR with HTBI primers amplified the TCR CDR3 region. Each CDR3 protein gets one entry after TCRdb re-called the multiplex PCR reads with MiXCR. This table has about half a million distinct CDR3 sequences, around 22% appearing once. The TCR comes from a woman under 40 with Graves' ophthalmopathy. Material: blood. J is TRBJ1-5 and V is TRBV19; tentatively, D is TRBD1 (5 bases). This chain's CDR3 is CASSIGQPDQPQHF. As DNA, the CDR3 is TGTGCCAGTAGTATAGGACAGCCGGATCAGCCCCAGCATTTT.